Below, 21 T cell receptor beta chains from the same sample are listed, as sequenced in a study of beta chain features in type 1 diabetes. TCRB transcripts that were expressed got sequenced, as all of the isolated RNA had been reverse transcribed. Measured with immunoSEQ multiplex PCR; TCRdb has only the in-frame clones, and not every one. The sample has about 28,000 clones; 65% are singletons. These TCRs are of unknown antigen specificity. The study's findings and limits: For Type 1 diabetes patients, all four CD4+ subsets carried TCRB CDR3s that were moderately but significantly shorter.

The sample taken for sequencing was Tregs from blood. All receptors derive from a woman aged 25 to 45 with type 1 diabetes.

The chain couples TRBV19 to TRBJ1-1; D unclear. V lost 0 bases to trimming and J lost 1 base, with 3 bases between them. Germline assignment: CDR1 LNHDA and CDR2 SQIVND (reference sequence). The CDR3 covers 13 residues. The CDR3 protein is CASSIEQNTEAFF. The CDR3 DNA is TGTGCCAGTAGTATAGAACAGAACACTGAAGCTTTCTTT.

The V call is TRBV2, the J call TRBJ1-1; D remains ambiguous. CDR1 and CDR2 (germline): SNHLY, FYNNEI. This CDR3 contains 14 residues. Trimming took off 5 bases at V and 9 bases at J, with 19 bases between the two ends. The CDR3: CASSLTLQAFQAFF. CDR3 coding DNA: TGTGCCAGCAGTCTAACCCTCCAGGCCTTCCAAGCTTTCTTT.

The chain has TRBV9 and TRBJ2-7; D remains unclear. The CDR3 has 13 residues. Germline lookup yields CDR1 SGDLS and CDR2 YYNGEE. V was clipped by 1 base and J by 5 bases, with 10 bases between them. The DNA of the CDR3 is TGTGCCAGCAGCGTAAGCCCAAGTCACGAGCAGTACTTC. Its translation: CASSVSPSHEQYF.

This clone has a handful of counts. J is TRBJ1-1 and V is TRBV7-2; D unclear. This CDR3 is 15 amino acids long. Trimming took 0 bases from V and 4 from J, leaving 12 bases between them. The germline gives CDR1 SGHTA, CDR2 FQGNSA. The CDR3 nucleotides are TGTGCCAGCAGCTTAGCGGTTCAGGATGGCACTGAAGCTTTCTTT. Translating gives CASSLAVQDGTEAFF. Variable domain in full (rest from reference TRBV7-2 and TRBJ1-1): GAGVSQSPSNKVTEKGKDVELRCDPISGHTALYWYRQSLGQGLEFLIYFQGNSAPDKSGLPSDRFSAERTGGSVSTLTIQRTQQEDSAVYLCASSLAVQDGTEAFFGQGTRLTVV.

This clone was detected only a few times. The chain employs TRBV19 and TRBJ1-3, with 9 bases matching TRBD1. The CDR3 consists of 14 residues. Per germline, CDR1 LNHDA and CDR2 SQIVND (reference sequence). J lost 2 bases, V lost 7 bases, and 3 bases had no gene match. The DNA of the CDR3 is TGTGCCAGTAAAAGACAGGGGGCTGGAAACACCATATATTTT. This translates into CASKRQGAGNTIYF.

There are a few counts of this clone. This chain's CDR3 is CASSEQPNTEAFF. The CDR3 DNA follows: TGTGCCAGTAGTGAACAGCCGAACACTGAAGCTTTCTTT. The V call is TRBV19, the J call TRBJ1-1; D is ambiguous. Germline CDR1 LNHDA, CDR2 SQIVND (reference sequence). Trimming took 5 bases from V and 1 from J, leaving 8 bases between them. This CDR3 is 13 amino acids long. Complete variable domain (other parts from reference TRBV19 and TRBJ1-1): DGGITQSPKYLFRKEGQNVTLSCEQNLNHDAMYWYRQDPGQGLRLIYYSQIVNDFQKGDIAEGYSVSREKKESFPLTVTSAQKNPTAFYLCASSEQPNTEAFFGQGTRLTVV.

Comment on this clone: At one boundary the junction diverges from the germline segment, which might be a read error. The same CDR3 arises from other DNA sequences in this sample as well. This chain connects TRBV5-6 to TRBJ1-1; D is unclear. Germline assignment: CDR1 SGHDT and CDR2 YYEEEE. The CDR3 covers 15 residues. The CDR3 region has the DNA TGTGCCAGCAGCTCCCGGTGGGCAAGGAACACGGAAGCTTTCTTT. Protein: CASSSRWARNTEAFF.

This chain links TRBV2 with TRBJ2-2, with D tentatively TRBD2 (5 bases). The CDR3 totals 14 residues. Germline lookup yields CDR1 SNHLY and CDR2 FYNNEI. Trimming removed 6 bases from V and 0 bases from J, with 8 bases in between. The CDR3 here is CASRTDSNTGELFF. The CDR3 nucleotides are TGTGCCAGCAGAACGGACTCGAACACCGGGGAGCTGTTTTTT.

The chain employs TRBV10-3 and TRBJ1-5, with 8 bases matching TRBD1. CDR1 and CDR2 from the germline V gene are ENHRY and SYGVKD. J lost 3 bases, V lost 6 bases, and 4 bases had no gene match. The CDR3 length is 14 residues. In nucleotides, the CDR3 is TGTGCCATCAGGCAGACAGGGGACAATCAGCCCCAGCATTTT. Amino acids: CAIRQTGDNQPQHF.

This clone appeared a single time. The V call is TRBV4-2, the J call TRBJ2-2, with 10 bases lining up with TRBD2. The CDR3 loop spans 17 amino acids. Germline loops: CDR1 LGHNA, CDR2 YNFKEQ. The V segment lost 0 bases and the J segment 3 bases; nucleotides outside the gene matches: 4. Here the CDR3 reads CASSQDRLAGDTGELFF. The CDR3 nucleotides read TGTGCCAGCAGCCAAGATCGACTAGCGGGTGACACCGGGGAGCTGTTTTTT.

The chain employs TRBV6-6 and TRBJ1-1; tentative D call: TRBD1 (6 bases). Trimming removed 2 bases from V and 1 base from J, with 11 bases in between. CDR1 MNHNY and CDR2 SVGAGI come from the germline V gene (reference sequence). The CDR3 consists of 15 residues. The CDR3 protein is CASSYRAQGNTEAFF. CDR3 nucleotides: TGTGCCAGCAGTTACAGGGCACAGGGGAACACTGAAGCTTTCTTT.

The chain links TRBV27 to TRBJ2-7; D is possibly TRBD2 (6 bases). This CDR3 is built from 14 residues. Germline V CDR1 and CDR2: MNHEY, SMNVEV (reference sequence). Trimming stripped 7 bases from V and 7 bases from J, with 20 bases between. For the CDR3, the DNA is TGTGCCAGCACCTCCTGGCGGGATCCGCGGGAGCAGTACTTC. It codes for CASTSWRDPREQYF.

This chain links TRBV29-1 with TRBJ1-2; TRBD1 agrees at 8 bases. This CDR3 region has 15 residues. Germline loops: CDR1 SQVTM, CDR2 ANQGSEA. V trimming: 7 bases; J trimming: 4 bases; junction bases outside the gene matches: 14. As DNA, the CDR3 is TGCAGCGCCCTTCCGGACAGGGTACGCGGCTATGGCTACACCTTC. It is translated as CSALPDRVRGYGYTF.

This clone was recorded once. This chain joins TRBV30 and TRBJ2-7; 9 bases match TRBD1. The V segment lost 2 bases and the J segment 6 bases; nucleotides outside the gene matches: 5. Germline V gives CDR1 GTSNPN, CDR2 SVGIG (reference sequence). This CDR3 comprises 13 residues. Written as DNA, the CDR3 is TGTGCCTGGAGTCCCGGGACAGGGACCGAGCAGTACTTC. Amino acid sequence: CAWSPGTGTEQYF.

The V call is TRBV5-1, the J call TRBJ2-7; TRBD1 matches at 8 bases. There are 14 residues in the CDR3. The germline gives CDR1 SGHRS, CDR2 YFSETQ. V lost 4 bases, J lost 2 bases, and 5 bases stayed unmatched. The DNA for the CDR3 is TGCGCCAGCAGCGGGGACAGGACCCCCTACGAGCAGTACTTC. Translating gives CASSGDRTPYEQYF. The full variable domain, with the rest looked up from reference TRBV5-1 and TRBJ2-7, is KAGVTQTPRYLIKTRGQQVTLSCSPISGHRSVSWYQQTPGQGLQFLFEYFSETQRNKGNFPGRFSGRQFSNSRSEMNVSTLELGDSALYLCASSGDRTPYEQYFGPGTRLTVT.

This chain connects TRBV5-3 to TRBJ2-7; D may be TRBD1 (9 bases). TRBV5-3 is an ORF for which the function is uncertain. The CDR3 totals 14 residues. The germline V and J ends were trimmed by 8 bases and 3 bases, with 18 bases remaining between them. This chain's CDR3 is CASSVAGQGYEQYF. The CDR3 nucleotides read TGTGCCAGCAGCGTAGCGGGACAGGGCTACGAGCAGTACTTC.

The chain joins TRBV6-5 to TRBJ2-4; unclear D gene. V lost 6 bases and J lost 4, with 7 bases in between. Germline loops: CDR1 MNHEY, CDR2 SVGAGI. This CDR3 has 12 amino acids. The CDR3 DNA reads as TGTGCCAGCAGCCCTTCGAAAAACATTCAGTACTTC. It is translated as CASSPSKNIQYF.

The chain carries TRBV7-2 and TRBJ2-1; perhaps TRBD2 as D (6 bases). The CDR3 covers 15 residues. Between the trimmed V and J ends, which lost 0 bases and 4 bases, there was a span of 10 bases. Germline CDR1 reads SGHTA; CDR2 reads FQGNSA. The CDR3 loop is CASSLASGIYNEQFF. The CDR3 DNA follows: TGTGCCAGCAGCTTAGCTAGCGGAATTTACAATGAGCAGTTCTTC.

The V gene is TRBV11-2, the J gene TRBJ2-4, with 7 bases identical to TRBD2. V was clipped by 1 base and J by 1 base; unmatched bases: 4. CDR1 and CDR2 from the germline V gene are SGHAT and FQNNGV. The CDR3 spans 16 residues. The CDR3 bases are TGTGCCAGCAGCTTAGCCAGCGGGATTGCCAAAAACATTCAGTACTTC. Translated, it gives CASSLASGIAKNIQYF.

The chain recombines TRBV13 with TRBJ2-2; D gene unclear. Germline CDR1 reads PRHDT; CDR2 reads FYEKMQ (reference sequence). This CDR3 is built from 12 residues. V was clipped by 5 bases and J by 1 base, with 2 bases between them. The CDR3 loop reads CASSLNTGELFF. CDR3 bases: TGTGCCAGCAGCCTGAACACCGGGGAGCTGTTTTTT.

The rearrangement uses TRBV5-1 and TRBJ2-3, with D perhaps TRBD2 (7 bases). CDR3 length: 15 residues. Trimming shortened V by 4 bases and J by 6 bases, and 18 bases separated the two germline ends. The germline V gene has CDR1 SGHRS and CDR2 YFSETQ. As DNA, the CDR3 is TGCGCCAGCAGCATCATGGGGGGGCAGGCGGATACGCAGTATTTT. This gives the protein CASSIMGGQADTQYF.